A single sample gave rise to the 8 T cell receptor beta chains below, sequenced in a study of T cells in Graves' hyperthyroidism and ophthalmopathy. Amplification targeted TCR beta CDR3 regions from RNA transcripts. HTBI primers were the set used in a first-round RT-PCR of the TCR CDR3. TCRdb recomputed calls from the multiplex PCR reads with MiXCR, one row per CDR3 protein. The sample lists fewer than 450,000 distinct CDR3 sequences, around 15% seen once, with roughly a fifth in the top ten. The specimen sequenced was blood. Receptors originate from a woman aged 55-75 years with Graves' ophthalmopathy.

In DNA, the CDR3 is TGTGCCAGCAGCTTAACCTGGACAGGGGGCAATGAGCAGTTCTTC. Its protein is CASSLTWTGGNEQFF. The V and J genes are TRBV7-3 and TRBJ2-1, with 10 positions matching TRBD1. V shed 0 bases, J shed 6 bases, and the junction held 2 bases outside the gene matches. CDR3 length: 15 amino acids. Per germline, CDR1 SGHTA and CDR2 FQGTGA.

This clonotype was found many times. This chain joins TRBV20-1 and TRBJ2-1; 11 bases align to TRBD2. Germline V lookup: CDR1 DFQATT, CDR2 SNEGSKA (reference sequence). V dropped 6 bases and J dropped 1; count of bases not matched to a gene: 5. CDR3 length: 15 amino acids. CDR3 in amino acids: CSAPGLADSYNEQFF. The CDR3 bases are TGCAGTGCCCCGGGACTAGCGGATTCCTACAATGAGCAGTTCTTC.

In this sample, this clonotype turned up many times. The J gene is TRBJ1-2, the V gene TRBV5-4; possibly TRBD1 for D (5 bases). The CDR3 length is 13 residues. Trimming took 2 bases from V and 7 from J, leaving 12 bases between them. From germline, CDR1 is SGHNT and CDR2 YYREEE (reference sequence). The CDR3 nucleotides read TGTGCCAGCAGCTTAGGGGCGCCGGGTGGCTACACCTTC. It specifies CASSLGAPGGYTF.

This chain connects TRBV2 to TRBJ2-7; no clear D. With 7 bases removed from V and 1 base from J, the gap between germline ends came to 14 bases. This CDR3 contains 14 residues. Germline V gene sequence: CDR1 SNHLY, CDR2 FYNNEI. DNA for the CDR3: TGTGCCAGCAAAAGTAGGGCGTCATCCTACGAGCAGTACTTC. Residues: CASKSRASSYEQYF.

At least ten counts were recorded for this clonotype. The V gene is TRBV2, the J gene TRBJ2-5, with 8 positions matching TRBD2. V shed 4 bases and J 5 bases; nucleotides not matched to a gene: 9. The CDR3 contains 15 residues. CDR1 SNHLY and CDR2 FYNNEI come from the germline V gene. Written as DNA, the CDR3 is TGTGCCAGCAGTGGTCGGGAGGGTCAGGGGGAGACCCAGTACTTC. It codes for CASSGREGQGETQYF.

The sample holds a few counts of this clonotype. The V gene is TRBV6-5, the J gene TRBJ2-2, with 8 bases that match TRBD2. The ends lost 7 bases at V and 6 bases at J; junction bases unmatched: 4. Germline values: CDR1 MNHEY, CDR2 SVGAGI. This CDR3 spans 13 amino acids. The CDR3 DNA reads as TGTGCCAGCACCCGGGAGGGCTCCGGGGAGCTGTTTTTT. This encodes CASTREGSGELFF.

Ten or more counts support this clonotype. The CDR3 region is CAWSRGRGDQPQHF. CDR3 nucleotides: TGTGCCTGGAGCCGGGGCAGGGGTGATCAGCCCCAGCATTTT. This chain uses TRBV30 with TRBJ1-5; TRBD1 might be the D (6 bases). The ends were cut back, 3 bases at V and 5 bases at J, with 14 bases in the middle. The CDR3 runs 14 residues. The germline V gene encodes CDR1 GTSNPN and CDR2 SVGIG (reference sequence).

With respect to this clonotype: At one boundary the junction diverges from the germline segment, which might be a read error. The CDR3 DNA is TGTGCCAGCAGCCCTAACAGGGTTGGGACCCAGCACTTC. This sequence encodes CASSPNRVGTQHF. The chain combines TRBV7-6 with TRBJ2-5, with D possibly being TRBD1 (6 bases). Germline V gene sequence: CDR1 SGHVS, CDR2 FNYEAQ. The CDR3 is made up of 13 amino acids.